A selection of T cell receptor beta chains follows, all from one sample in a study of response to subunit inactivated influenza vaccine. TCRdb reprocessed the RT-PCR reads via MiXCR and lists one record per CDR3 protein. The repertoire holds 300,000 to 350,000 distinct CDR3 sequences, with around 20% as singletons. The sequencing used PBMCs from blood, collected less than 22 months after vaccination. These receptors came from a man aged 50 to 69 who received an inactivated influenza vaccine. CDR3s include the opening cysteine and the closing phenylalanine or tryptophan. A D gene is named only where the DNA matches it firmly. The listing skips clone size in some rows; elsewhere it reads once, few, many or a size class.

j_call d_call clone_size v_call cdr3_nt cdr3_aa
TRBJ2-1 - - TRBV10-3 TGTGCCATCATGAGCTCGGGTAGAAACAATGAGCAGTTCTTC CAIMSSGRNNEQFF
TRBJ2-3 TRBD2 - TRBV4-2 TGTGCCAGCAGCAAACCGACTAGCGGAGTGGGTACGCAGTATTTT CASSKPTSGVGTQYF
TRBJ1-2 - - TRBV10-3 TGTGCCATCAGTGAGTCGCGGGGCAACTATGGCTACACCTTC CAISESRGNYGYTF
TRBJ1-2 - - TRBV7-9 TGTGCCAGCAGCTTAGCGACAACAGGGACTGGCTACACCTTC CASSLATTGTGYTF
TRBJ2-5 TRBD2 - TRBV4-3 TGCGCCAGCAGCCTAAGCGGGAGTCCCCAAGAGACCCAGTACTTC CASSLSGSPQETQYF
TRBJ1-5 - - TRBV18 TGTGCCAGCTCCCCCGGGGAGTCGCGGCCCCAGCATTTT CASSPGESRPQHF
TRBJ1-5 TRBD1 - TRBV19 TGTGCCAGTAGTATAGTCAGGACAGGGGGCTTTCAGCCCCAGCATTTT CASSIVRTGGFQPQHF
TRBJ2-5 TRBD2 few TRBV12-3/TRBV12-4 TGTGCCAGCGCCCTAGCGGGGGACCAAGAGACCCAGTACTTC CASALAGDQETQYF
TRBJ2-7 - - TRBV10-3 TGTGCCATCAGAGTACAAGACGAGCAGTACTTC CAIRVQDEQYF
TRBJ1-2 TRBD1 - TRBV12-3/TRBV12-4 TGTGCCAGCAGTTTAGACAGGGGGCGAGAGGGCTACACCTTC CASSLDRGREGYTF
TRBJ2-7 TRBD1 many TRBV12-3/TRBV12-4 TGTGCCAGCAGTTCCCCTGGGACAGGGAAGTACGAGCAGTACTTC CASSSPGTGKYEQYF
TRBJ2-7 - many TRBV6-2/TRBV6-3 TGTGCCAGCACCGAGGCGGGATCAGGGTACGAGCAGTACTTC CASTEAGSGYEQYF
TRBJ2-3 TRBD2 few TRBV6-2/TRBV6-3 TGTGCCAGCAGTTACCCCGGACTAGCCGCAGATACGCAGTATTTT CASSYPGLAADTQYF
TRBJ2-1 - many TRBV10-3 TGTGCCATCAGTGAGTCATCTGTGGATGAGCAGTTCTTC CAISESSVDEQFF
TRBJ1-5 - - TRBV2 TGTGCCAGCAGTGCAGGAAATAGCAATCAGCCCCAGCATTTT CASSAGNSNQPQHF
TRBJ1-1 - - TRBV4-1 TGCGCCAGCAGAAAAGGGGATAACACTGAAGCTTTCTTT CASRKGDNTEAFF
TRBJ1-2 - few TRBV4-1 TGCGCCAGCAGCCTCCGGACGACCCACCTCGGTGGCTACACCTTC CASSLRTTHLGGYTF
TRBJ1-1 TRBD1 - TRBV2 TGTGCCAGCACCTCGGGACAGGGATACACTGAAGCTTTCTTT CASTSGQGYTEAFF
TRBJ2-1 TRBD2 many TRBV12-3/TRBV12-4 TGTGCCAGCAGTTTACGCGGGAGCTCCTACAATGAGCAGTTCTTC CASSLRGSSYNEQFF
TRBJ1-1 TRBD1 many TRBV4-2 TGTGCCAGCAGCCTCGAAGTTACAGGGGGCACTGAAGCTTTCTTT CASSLEVTGGTEAFF
TRBJ2-1 - few TRBV7-9 TGTGCCAGCAGCTTAGCGTCGGGAGTCCCACCCGATGAGCAGTTCTTC CASSLASGVPPDEQFF
TRBJ1-2 - - TRBV6-1 TGTGCCAGCAGTGAAGCGCGTTTAGCTTACTATGGCTACACCTTC CASSEARLAYYGYTF
TRBJ1-5 - many TRBV28 TGTGCCAGCAGTTCGTTATCATCCGGACTTTTCACTCAGCCCCAGCATTTT CASSSLSSGLFTQPQHF
TRBJ1-2 - - TRBV5-4 TGTGCCAGCAGCTTGGAGGGATCCCGAGGCTACACCTTC CASSLEGSRGYTF
TRBJ2-2 TRBD2 - TRBV24-1 TGTGCCACCAGTGACGGTAGCGGGAGGCCATCGAACACCGGGGAGCTGTTTTTT CATSDGSGRPSNTGELFF
TRBJ1-2 - few TRBV4-1 TGCGCCAGCAGCCAGGACGACGCCCCTAACTATGGCTACACCTTC CASSQDDAPNYGYTF
TRBJ2-1 - - TRBV7-8 TGTGCCAGCAGCTGGGTCCGAAGGTCCTACAATGAGCAGTTCTTC CASSWVRRSYNEQFF
TRBJ2-3 - many TRBV29-1 TGCAGCGTGATCTGGAGACGACGTTCCACAGATACGCAGTATTTT CSVIWRRRSTDTQYF
TRBJ2-7 - few TRBV12-3/TRBV12-4 TGTGCCAGCAGTTTAGCGTGGTACGAGCAGTACTTC CASSLAWYEQYF
TRBJ2-5 - - TRBV29-1 TGCAGCGTTGAAGTGGGGAGAGGGACCCAGTACTTC CSVEVGRGTQYF
TRBJ2-3 TRBD2 few TRBV11-1 TGTGCCAGCAGCTCCGGGACTAGCGGGAGGAGGTTGGAAGATACGCAGTATTTT CASSSGTSGRRLEDTQYF